A single sample gave rise to the 20 T cell receptor beta chains below, sequenced in a study of T cells in tuberculosis. Sequenced by immunoSEQ multiplex PCR; TCRdb stores in-frame clones only, minus some. This table has some 31,000 clones, approximately 95% appearing once. The sequencing sample was made of PBMCs. The receptors come from a donor aged 10-29 years with latent tuberculosis or without tuberculosis infection.

CDR3 loop: CASSPIGGNEQFF. CDR3 nucleotides: TGTGCCAGCAGCCCGATAGGGGGCAATGAGCAGTTCTTC. This chain joins TRBV28 and TRBJ2-1; D is perhaps TRBD1 (6 bases). Per the germline V gene, CDR1 is MDHEN and CDR2 is SYDVKM. The CDR3 has 13 amino acids. Between the trimmed V and J ends, which lost 6 bases and 6 bases, there was a span of 12 bases.

The V and J genes are TRBV5-1 and TRBJ2-7; 7 positions agree with TRBD2. V lost 0 bases and J lost 0; bases outside the gene matches: 3. The CDR3 runs 15 residues. CDR1 SGHRS and CDR2 YFSETQ come from the germline V gene. CDR3 residues: CASSLAGGSSYEQYF. In DNA, the CDR3 is TGCGCCAGCAGCTTGGCCGGGGGGAGCTCCTACGAGCAGTACTTC.

This chain uses TRBV18 with TRBJ2-6, with D possibly matching TRBD1 (6 bases). The germline CDR1 and CDR2 sequences are KGHSH and LQKENI. Trimming pared 6 bases from V and 2 bases from J, leaving 11 bases between. The CDR3 extends over 15 amino acids. DNA for the CDR3: TGTGCCAGCTCGGAACAGGGTGCTGGGGCCAACGTCCTGACTTTC. Translation gives CASSEQGAGANVLTF.

This chain links TRBV7-2 with TRBJ2-7, with 7 bases that match TRBD1. Germline values: CDR1 SGHTA, CDR2 FQGNSA. CDR3 length equals 15 residues. Losses at the gene ends were 4 bases for V and 6 bases for J; bases not matched to a gene: 12. This CDR3 is CASSSGQASVSEQYF. The DNA of the CDR3 is TGTGCCAGCAGCTCAGGACAGGCGTCTGTTTCCGAGCAGTACTTC.

This chain connects TRBV4-3 to TRBJ2-3, with D perhaps TRBD2 (6 bases). Germline CDR1 is LGHNA and CDR2 is YSLEER. Trimming cost V 1 base and J 5 bases, with 13 bases left between them. CDR3 size: 15 residues. The CDR3, as DNA: TGCGCCAGCAGCCAAGTTGGGACTTCGGGAGATACGCAGTATTTT. Translating gives CASSQVGTSGDTQYF.

The chain combines TRBV5-6 with TRBJ1-1, with TRBD1 matching 9 bases. The junction had 11 bases not matched to a gene; V was cut back by 3 bases and J by 5 bases. This CDR3 comprises 16 residues. In germline, CDR1 is SGHDT, CDR2 YYEEEE. Here the CDR3 reads CASSSFGQGRGTEAFF. The CDR3 DNA sequence: TGTGCCAGCAGCTCCTTCGGACAGGGGAGGGGAACTGAAGCTTTCTTT.

This chain joins TRBV5-7 and TRBJ1-5; 7 nucleotides line up with TRBD1. TRBV5-7 is recorded as an ORF, its role being uncertain. This CDR3 comprises 15 residues. The trim removed 3 bases at V and 2 bases at J, leaving 5 bases unmatched. CDR3 sequence (DNA): TGTGCCAGCAGCTCCAGGGGGTACGGCAATCAGCCCCAGCATTTT. This codes for CASSSRGYGNQPQHF.

V usage is TRBV15 and J usage is TRBJ2-2; D not certain. The CDR3 extends over 15 amino acids. Trimming removed 3 bases from V and 0 bases from J, with 8 bases in between. CDR1 is LNHNV and CDR2 is YYDKDF in the germline V gene (reference sequence). The CDR3 coding sequence is TGTGCCACCAGCAGTCGACGGGCGAACACCGGGGAGCTGTTTTTT. Its translation: CATSSRRANTGELFF.

The V call is TRBV29-1, the J call TRBJ1-4, with D possibly matching TRBD1 (5 bases). The CDR3 runs to 13 residues. Germline V lookup: CDR1 SQVTM, CDR2 ANQGSEA. V lost 5 bases to trimming and J lost 4 bases, with 11 bases between them. CDR3 protein: CSVSGQLNEKLFF. The CDR3 nucleotides are TGCAGCGTTTCAGGGCAACTTAATGAAAAACTGTTTTTT.

V gene TRBV28 combines with J gene TRBJ2-5; D is undetermined. The germline gives CDR1 MDHEN, CDR2 SYDVKM. The CDR3 extends over 14 amino acids. Trimming took 5 bases from V and 1 from J, leaving 11 bases between them. The CDR3 spells CASSPQLIQETQYF. In DNA, the CDR3 is TGTGCCAGCAGTCCGCAACTGATCCAAGAGACCCAGTACTTC.

The CDR3 nucleotides read TGTGCCAGCAGCCCCGGGACAGGGCCCTACAATGAGCAGTTCTTC. It is translated as CASSPGTGPYNEQFF. The chain uses TRBV11-2 and TRBJ2-1; 9 nucleotides line up with TRBD1. Trimming took 5 bases from V and 2 from J; bases not matched to a gene: 4. Germline V gene sequence: CDR1 SGHAT, CDR2 FQNNGV. CDR3 size: 15 residues.

This clone was observed a single time. V usage is TRBV5-6 and J usage is TRBJ1-2, with TRBD1 as a possible D gene (5 bases). Germline CDR1 and CDR2: SGHDT and YYEEEE. The CDR3 is 15 residues long. V was pared by 1 base and J by 4 bases, with 14 bases between. The chain's CDR3 is CASSLYGDYGYGYTF. In DNA form, the CDR3 reads TGTGCCAGCAGCTTGTACGGGGACTATGGCTATGGCTACACCTTC.

V is TRBV9 and J is TRBJ2-7, with a possible D match to TRBD2 (6 bases). Trimming took off 4 bases at V and 0 bases at J, with 20 bases between the two ends. CDR3 length: 17 residues. Germline V gene sequence: CDR1 SGDLS, CDR2 YYNGEE. Here the CDR3 reads CASSWRGWQPSSYEQYF. DNA of the CDR3: TGTGCCAGCAGCTGGAGGGGCTGGCAACCGAGCTCCTACGAGCAGTACTTC.

In its sample, this clone was seen a few times. V is TRBV19 and J is TRBJ2-1, with 7 bases fitting TRBD2. Germline trimming cut 2 bases from V and 7 bases from J; bases unmatched to any gene: 2. The CDR3 is 13 amino acids. CDR1 and CDR2 (germline): LNHDA, SQIVND (reference sequence). CDR3 region: CASSIIGGNEQFF. The CDR3 coding sequence is TGTGCCAGTAGTATAATCGGGGGGAATGAGCAGTTCTTC.

This clone was picked up one time. V gene TRBV6-1 combines with J gene TRBJ2-1; 7 positions match TRBD1. The CDR3 consists of 13 residues. Germline CDR1 and CDR2: MNHNS and SASEGT. For the CDR3, the DNA is TGTGCAGAGGGGGCCAGCTCCTACAATGAGCAGTTCTTC. Translating it yields CAEGASSYNEQFF.

V is TRBV28 and J is TRBJ2-3; 8 bases match TRBD2. Looked up from germline, CDR1 is MDHEN and CDR2 is SYDVKM. The CDR3 is made up of 18 amino acids. V dropped 5 bases and J dropped 2; count of bases not matched to a gene: 15. CDR3 in amino acids: CASSPWRGASHPTDTQYF. The DNA of the CDR3 is TGTGCCAGCAGTCCGTGGCGGGGGGCCAGTCATCCCACAGATACGCAGTATTTT.

The CDR3 spells CASSPRAGGWSDTQYF. For the CDR3, the DNA is TGCGCCAGCAGCCCCCGCGCAGGGGGCTGGTCCGATACGCAGTATTTT. This chain joins TRBV4-1 and TRBJ2-3; 8 bases match TRBD1. Germline lookup yields CDR1 MGHRA and CDR2 YSYEKL. This CDR3 is built from 16 residues. The V gene end was trimmed by 4 bases and the J gene end by 6 bases; junction bases not matched to a gene: 12.

This chain joins TRBV5-1 and TRBJ1-5, with 9 bases that match TRBD1. Trimming at V came to 3 bases and at J to 6 bases, leaving 1 base not matched to a gene. There are 13 residues in the CDR3. Per germline, CDR1 SGHRS and CDR2 YFSETQ. The CDR3 loop reads CASSSGQGQPQHF. For the CDR3, the DNA is TGCGCCAGCAGCTCGGGACAGGGTCAGCCCCAGCATTTT.

The chain's CDR3 is CASNEYGGAYSGYTF. CDR3 nucleotides: TGTGCCAGTAACGAATATGGGGGCGCTTATTCTGGCTACACCTTC. The rearrangement uses TRBV19 and TRBJ1-2; D perhaps matches TRBD1 (6 bases). CDR3 length equals 15 residues. Germline V CDR1 and CDR2: LNHDA, SQIVND (reference sequence). Trimming took 7 bases from V and 7 from J, leaving 22 bases between them.

The chain has TRBV27 and TRBJ2-2, with D uncertain. CDR3 length equals 13 residues. V gave up 1 base and J gave up 7 bases, with 7 bases separating them. The germline V gene encodes CDR1 MNHEY and CDR2 SMNVEV (reference sequence). CDR3: CASSLYPGGELFF. The CDR3 coding sequence is TGTGCCAGCAGTTTATACCCGGGCGGGGAGCTGTTTTTT.